The 6 T cell receptor beta chains in this list originate from one sample, sequenced in a study of T cell responses to AZD1222 COVID-19 vaccine. This table comes from immunoSEQ multiplex PCR, and its TCRdb copy is limited to in-frame clones, with some not included. The sample carries approximately 150,000 clones, approximately 91% recorded once. The input for sequencing was peripheral blood, taken 28 days after the second AZD1222 dose. The origin of the receptors is an adult who received the AZD1222 COVID-19 vaccine.

V gene TRBV27 combines with J gene TRBJ1-2; D is undetermined. With 6 bases removed from V and 0 bases from J, the gap between germline ends came to 8 bases. The CDR3 is 13 residues long. Germline loops: CDR1 MNHEY, CDR2 SMNVEV (reference sequence). This CDR3 is CASRQSPNYGYTF. Written as DNA, the CDR3 is TGTGCCAGCAGACAGTCTCCTAACTATGGCTACACCTTC.

This chain connects TRBV7-7 to TRBJ2-5, with 8 bases that match TRBD2. Germline-derived CDR1 and CDR2 are SSHAT and FNYEAQ (reference sequence). The CDR3 contains 15 residues. V shed 4 bases, J shed 5 bases, and the junction held 9 bases outside the gene matches. CDR3 sequence reads: CASSWGGGGKETQYF. In DNA, the CDR3 is TGTGCCAGCAGCTGGGGAGGCGGGGGGAAGGAGACCCAGTACTTC.

V usage is TRBV25-1 and J usage is TRBJ2-4; no reliable D call. Germline loops: CDR1 MGHDK, CDR2 SYGVNS. V lost 1 base and J 1 base, leaving 8 bases between the germline ends. This CDR3 region has 15 residues. The CDR3, as DNA: TGTGCCAGCAGTGAATTGGGCAGTGCCAAAAACATTCAGTACTTC. This translates into CASSELGSAKNIQYF.

The chain combines TRBV30 with TRBJ1-1; D ambiguous. The germline V gene encodes CDR1 GTSNPN and CDR2 SVGIG (reference sequence). The CDR3 spans 13 residues. V was trimmed by 1 base and J by 5 bases, leaving 11 bases between them. Here the CDR3 reads CAWSGQPATEAFF. As DNA, the CDR3 is TGTGCCTGGAGTGGGCAGCCAGCGACTGAAGCTTTCTTT.

CDR3 amino acids: CASSIGRGPANYGYTF. The CDR3 region has the DNA TGTGCCAGTAGTATCGGGAGGGGACCAGCTAACTATGGCTACACCTTC. The rearrangement links TRBV19 to TRBJ1-2; TRBD1 is a possible D gene (5 bases). The CDR3 is 16 amino acids. Germline V gene lookup returns CDR1 LNHDA and CDR2 SQIVND (reference sequence). The ends were cut back, 3 bases at V and 0 bases at J, with 14 bases in the middle.

This chain uses TRBV6-6 with TRBJ1-1; tentative D call: TRBD1 (6 bases). Trimming cost V 5 bases and J 5 bases, with 9 bases left between them. The germline CDR1 and CDR2 sequences are MNHNY and SVGAGI (reference sequence). There are 12 residues in the CDR3. CDR3 loop: CASSQDSTEAFF. The DNA for the CDR3 is TGTGCCAGCAGTCAGGACAGTACTGAAGCTTTCTTT.